The 22 T cell receptor beta chains given below trace back to one sample, sequenced in a study of blood T cell repertoires in COVID-19. Clones were read by immunoSEQ multiplex PCR, and TCRdb kept only the in-frame ones, dropping some. The sample carries 30,000 or so clones, 89% recorded once. The material sequenced was peripheral blood. All receptors come from a human donor in a cohort sampled during active COVID-19.

The rearrangement uses TRBV5-5 and TRBJ2-1; D remains ambiguous. The length of the CDR3 is 11 residues. Germline CDR1 reads SGHKS; CDR2 reads YYEKEE (reference sequence). Deletions cut 4 bases from V and 5 bases from J, with 4 bases between. The CDR3 nucleotides read TGTGCCAGCAGCATCAACAATGAGCAGTTCTTC. It codes for CASSINNEQFF.

J is TRBJ1-1 and V is TRBV5-1; tentative D call: TRBD1 (5 bases). This CDR3 comprises 13 residues. Trimming pared 4 bases from V and 3 bases from J, leaving 10 bases between. Germline CDR1 reads SGHRS; CDR2 reads YFSETQ. The CDR3 DNA reads TGCGCCAGCAGCCAACAGGCATACACTGAAGCTTTCTTT. Encoded protein: CASSQQAYTEAFF.

On this clone itself: Other DNA sequences within the sample encode an identical CDR3. The rearrangement links TRBV7-8 to TRBJ2-7; 8 nucleotides match TRBD2. Germline CDR1 reads SGHVS; CDR2 reads FQNEAQ. V dropped 5 bases and J dropped 7; count of bases not matched to a gene: 10. This CDR3 is built from 14 residues. CDR3 bases: TGTGCCAGCAGCCGTCGGGGGGGGGCTGAAGAGCAGTACTTC. Translating gives CASSRRGGAEEQYF.

This clone occurred once. V is TRBV5-1 and J is TRBJ2-7; 10 bases align to TRBD1. Germline values: CDR1 SGHRS, CDR2 YFSETQ. With 4 bases clipped from V and 5 bases from J, the junction kept 6 bases outside the gene matches. CDR3 length: 14 amino acids. CDR3 in DNA: TGCGCCAGCAGCGGATCCGGGACAGGGGACGAGCAGTACTTC. This gives the protein CASSGSGTGDEQYF.

This rearrangement joins TRBV11-2 to TRBJ1-4, with 8 bases lining up with TRBD1. Trimming cost V 5 bases and J 7 bases; bases outside gene matches: 15. This CDR3 has 17 residues. The V gene's germline CDR1 is SGHAT and CDR2 FQNNGV. As DNA, the CDR3 is TGTGCCAGCAGCCCCCGACAGGGGAGGGAAAAGGGTGAAAAACTGTTTTTT. Translated: CASSPRQGREKGEKLFF.

On this clone itself: The CDR3 carries no conserved terminal phenylalanine or tryptophan, so it likely arises from a read error. It is unclear where the CDR3 begins or ends on the DNA, so no DNA is shown, and the CDR3 is as TCRdb lists it. The chain recombines TRBV19 with TRBJ1-2; the table's TRBD1 call for D was not verified on the DNA. Germline-derived CDR1 and CDR2 are LNHDA and SQIVND (reference sequence). Including both end residues, the CDR3 is 13 amino acids long. The CDR3: CASSIEAPDRGVL.

The chain employs TRBV5-5 and TRBJ2-7, with D perhaps TRBD2 (5 bases). CDR1 SGHKS and CDR2 YYEKEE come from the germline V gene (reference sequence). The V end lost 0 bases, the J end lost 5 bases, and 9 bases lay between the germline ends. The CDR3 totals 13 residues. The CDR3 DNA sequence: TGTGCCAGCAGCTTGGTCGTCGGGGACGAGCAGTACTTC. As protein: CASSLVVGDEQYF.

The chain carries TRBV6-2 or TRBV6-3 and TRBJ2-6; 11 bases agree with TRBD1. V lost 5 bases, J lost 3 bases, and 3 bases stayed unmatched. Looked up from germline, CDR1 is MNHEY and CDR2 is SVGEGT. This CDR3 contains 16 residues. Written as DNA, the CDR3 is TGTGCCAGCAGTCGGACAGGGGGCATTGGGGCCAACGTCCTGACTTTC. It encodes CASSRTGGIGANVLTF.

The V call is TRBV20-1, the J call TRBJ2-7; the D is unclear. Germline lookup yields CDR1 DFQATT and CDR2 SNEGSKA (reference sequence). This CDR3 region has 11 residues. With 7 bases removed from V and 5 bases from J, the gap between germline ends came to 12 bases. CDR3 coding DNA: TGCAGTGTTCCCCTGAGGAACGAGCAGTACTTC. Protein sequence: CSVPLRNEQYF.

The chain is built from TRBV5-6 and TRBJ2-3; TRBD1 matches 9 bases. Germline V gives CDR1 SGHDT, CDR2 YYEEEE. V was pared by 2 bases and J by 1 base, with 8 bases of the junction left unmatched. The CDR3 consists of 17 residues. CDR3 in amino acids: CASSLPGQGRGTDTQYF. Here the CDR3 DNA reads TGTGCCAGCAGCTTACCGGGACAGGGACGGGGCACAGATACGCAGTATTTT.

This clone was recorded only once. This chain joins TRBV5-1 and TRBJ2-5; a possible D gene is TRBD2 (6 bases). Trimming removed 5 bases at V and 9 bases at J, with 17 bases between. Germline V gives CDR1 SGHRS, CDR2 YFSETQ. The CDR3 is made up of 13 amino acids. The CDR3 nucleotides read TGCGCCAGCAGTTACGACAGCTCGGGGGCCCAGTACTTC. Translating gives CASSYDSSGAQYF. Combining the CDR3 with reference TRBV5-1 and TRBJ2-5 gives the whole variable domain KAGVTQTPRYLIKTRGQQVTLSCSPISGHRSVSWYQQTPGQGLQFLFEYFSETQRNKGNFPGRFSGRQFSNSRSEMNVSTLELGDSALYLCASSYDSSGAQYFGPGTRLLVL.

The V and J genes are TRBV4-2 and TRBJ1-1; 7 bases match TRBD1. The CDR3 loop spans 15 amino acids. V lost 3 bases to trimming and J lost 0 bases; unmatched junction nucleotides: 4. Per the germline V gene, CDR1 is LGHNA and CDR2 is YNFKEQ. The CDR3 nucleotides read TGTGCCAGCAGCCACACCCAGGGGGTGAACACTGAAGCTTTCTTT. Protein: CASSHTQGVNTEAFF.

This clone has only a few counts. The V and J genes are TRBV19 and TRBJ1-6; no reliable D call. V dropped 4 bases and J dropped 10 bases, with 17 bases sitting between them. The CDR3 contains 15 residues. Germline V gives CDR1 LNHDA, CDR2 SQIVND (reference sequence). CDR3 loop: CASSTAGGAGSPLHF. DNA for the CDR3: TGTGCCAGTAGTACGGCGGGTGGAGCTGGGTCACCCCTCCACTTT.

The chain employs TRBV14 and TRBJ1-2; D is ambiguous. This CDR3 is built from 15 residues. The germline gives CDR1 SGHDN, CDR2 FVKESK. Trimming pared 1 base from V and 4 bases from J, leaving 13 bases between. As DNA, the CDR3 is TGTGCCAGCAGCCAAGTATCAGGAGGAGGCTATGGCTACACCTTC. Amino acids: CASSQVSGGGYGYTF.

CDR3: CASSPTGSNTEAFF. The CDR3 nucleotides read TGCGCCAGCAGCCCGACAGGGAGTAACACTGAAGCTTTCTTT. The rearrangement uses TRBV5-1 and TRBJ1-1; 7 bases fit TRBD1. CDR3 size: 14 residues. With 4 bases clipped from V and 2 bases from J, the junction kept 5 bases outside the gene matches. CDR1 is SGHRS, CDR2 YFSETQ, per germline. Looking up the rest from reference TRBV5-1 and TRBJ1-1 gives the full variable domain: KAGVTQTPRYLIKTRGQQVTLSCSPISGHRSVSWYQQTPGQGLQFLFEYFSETQRNKGNFPGRFSGRQFSNSRSEMNVSTLELGDSALYLCASSPTGSNTEAFFGQGTRLTVV.

This chain uses TRBV5-4 with TRBJ2-6; TRBD1 matches 9 bases. The CDR3 contains 18 residues. CDR1 and CDR2 (germline): SGHNT, YYREEE (reference sequence). V lost 4 bases, J lost 3 bases, and 11 bases stayed unmatched. CDR3 loop: CASSGPGQGFSGANVLTF. The CDR3 DNA follows: TGTGCCAGCAGCGGGCCGGGACAGGGATTTAGTGGGGCCAACGTCCTGACTTTC.

V and J are TRBV28 and TRBJ2-7; D may be TRBD1 (6 bases). Trimming removed 4 bases at V and 1 base at J, with 14 bases between. The germline gives CDR1 MDHEN, CDR2 SYDVKM. This CDR3 spans 15 amino acids. CDR3 in amino acids: CASSYPRGQSYEQYF. The DNA of the CDR3 is TGTGCCAGCAGTTACCCCCGCGGACAGTCCTACGAGCAGTACTTC.

The chain recombines TRBV10-2 with TRBJ2-1, with D tentatively TRBD2 (5 bases). Germline V gene lookup returns CDR1 WSHSY and CDR2 SAAADI. This CDR3 is 15 amino acids long. The ends were cut back, 3 bases at V and 10 bases at J, with 19 bases in the middle. The CDR3 sequence: CASSEVERHRGEQFF. CDR3 sequence (DNA): TGCGCCAGCAGTGAAGTAGAACGCCACCGCGGGGAGCAGTTCTTC.

The chain couples TRBV4-2 to TRBJ2-7; 8 positions agree with TRBD1. Trimming cost V 3 bases and J 6 bases; bases outside gene matches: 10. The CDR3 is 15 residues long. Germline CDR1 LGHNA, CDR2 YNFKEQ. CDR3 amino acids: CASSQAGTGSGEQYF. In DNA form, the CDR3 reads TGTGCCAGCAGCCAGGCCGGGACAGGTTCCGGCGAGCAGTACTTC.

This chain links TRBV9 with TRBJ1-4; unclear D gene. Deletions cut 4 bases from V and 7 bases from J, with 11 bases between. This CDR3 comprises 13 residues. In germline, CDR1 is SGDLS, CDR2 YYNGEE. CDR3 coding DNA: TGTGCCAGCAGCACCGGGAGTGGTGAAAAACTGTTTTTT. This gives the protein CASSTGSGEKLFF.

This clone has just one count. The rearrangement uses TRBV5-5 and TRBJ1-2; TRBD1 matches 8 bases. Germline CDR1 reads SGHKS; CDR2 reads YYEKEE (reference sequence). The CDR3 is 16 residues long. Trimming at V came to 0 bases and at J to 1 base, leaving 5 bases not matched to a gene. Here the CDR3 reads CASSLVSGGRNYGYTF. The DNA for the CDR3 is TGTGCCAGCAGCTTGGTGTCAGGGGGCCGTAACTATGGCTACACCTTC.

The J gene is TRBJ2-3, the V gene TRBV4-2, with a possible D match to TRBD2 (5 bases). Germline-derived CDR1 and CDR2 are LGHNA and YNFKEQ. The CDR3 runs to 16 residues. Trimming took off 4 bases at V and 2 bases at J, with 16 bases between the two ends. The CDR3 DNA follows: TGTGCCAGCAGCCCTCAGGCGGCGGGCTACACAGATACGCAGTATTTT. It is translated as CASSPQAAGYTDTQYF.